Here is one T cell receptor (beta chain) with its context. Its antigen is unknown. TCR beta CDR3 region amplification was performed from RNA transcripts. An initial round of RT-PCR targeting the TCR CDR3 relied on the HTBI primer set. TCRdb re-called the multiplex PCR reads with MiXCR, one entry per CDR3 protein. The repertoire consists of 490,000 or so distinct CDR3 sequences, with approximately 49% occurring once and the leading ten covering about 45%. The data were taken from a study of T cells in Graves' hyperthyroidism and ophthalmopathy. With V trimmed by 6 bases and J by 7 bases, 5 bases remained unmatched. The CDR3 consists of 13 residues. CDR1 and CDR2 from the germline V gene are DFQATT and SNEGSKA (reference sequence). Study-wide findings and caveats: Model-based prediction identified ophthalmopathy a median roughly 6.1 months prior to its onset.

The sample taken for sequencing was peripheral blood or thyroid tissue (not recorded which). J is TRBJ1-6 and V is TRBV20-1; 8 bases agree with TRBD1. This receptor was obtained from an adult woman with Graves' disease, either hyperthyroidism or ophthalmopathy (not recorded which). The CDR3 DNA reads as TGCAGTGCGATGACAGGGGAAAATTCACCCCTCCACTTT. Its protein product is CSAMTGENSPLHF.